These T cell receptor beta chains were read from a single sample in a study of T cell responses to AZD1222 COVID-19 vaccine. The data were produced by immunoSEQ multiplex PCR, yet TCRdb's version contains in-frame clones alone and is incomplete. The sample holds 130,000 to 150,000 clones, more than 75% seen once. The sample consisted of peripheral blood, taken on day 0 of AZD1222 vaccination. The receptors stem from an adult in good health. CDR3s include the opening cysteine and the closing phenylalanine or tryptophan. A D gene is named only where the DNA matches it firmly. Size values are once, few and many counts, or a class for expanded clones, and some rows have none.

D	size	V	J	CDR3	DNA
.	.	TRBV6-5	TRBJ2-5	CASRKGETQYF	TGTGCCAGCAGGAAGGGAGAGACCCAGTACTTC
TRBD2	.	TRBV7-6	TRBJ2-3	CASSFISGAGDTQYF	TGTGCCAGCAGCTTTATTAGCGGGGCCGGCGATACGCAGTATTTT
TRBD2	once	TRBV5-4	TRBJ2-5	CASSLRRERGKETQYF	TGTGCCAGCAGCTTGCGGCGGGAGAGAGGGAAAGAGACCCAGTACTTC
.	.	TRBV28	TRBJ1-1	CASSLSGGGNTEAFF	TGTGCCAGCAGTTTATCTGGAGGGGGTAACACTGAAGCTTTCTTT
TRBD2	.	TRBV2	TRBJ2-4	CASRERTVSSGRGGKAKNIQYF	TGTGCCAGCAGAGAACGGACGGTTTCTAGCGGGAGGGGGGGAAAAGCCAAAAACATTCAGTACTTC
.	.	TRBV7-9	TRBJ2-1	CASSLVGRDSYNEQFF	TGTGCCAGCAGCTTAGTGGGCCGGGACTCCTACAATGAGCAGTTCTTC
.	few	TRBV6-6	TRBJ2-7	CASSYLGAGGEQYF	TGTGCCAGCAGTTACTTAGGCGCCGGGGGCGAGCAGTACTTC
.	once	TRBV3-1/TRBV3-2	TRBJ2-7	CASSRGQGLYEQYF	TGTGCCAGCAGCCGGGGCCAGGGGTTATACGAGCAGTACTTC
TRBD1	.	TRBV11-2	TRBJ2-7	CASSLDREAYEQYF	TGTGCCAGCAGCCTGGACAGGGAAGCCTACGAGCAGTACTTC
.	.	TRBV6-6	TRBJ1-5	CASTGHPNQPQHF	TGTGCCAGCACGGGACACCCAAATCAGCCCCAGCATTTT
.	.	TRBV18	TRBJ2-3	CASSRTLLHTDTQYF	TGTGCCAGCTCGCGGACTCTTTTGCACACAGATACGCAGTATTTT
.	.	TRBV6-2/TRBV6-3	TRBJ2-3	CASSNRESADTQYF	TGTGCCAGCAGTAACAGGGAGAGTGCAGATACGCAGTATTTT
.	.	TRBV6-1	TRBJ2-1	CASTHVSYNEQFF	TGTGCCAGCACTCACGTGAGCTACAATGAGCAGTTCTTC
TRBD1	.	TRBV6-6	TRBJ1-5	CASRGQGEWGNQPQHF	TGTGCCAGCAGAGGACAGGGGGAATGGGGCAATCAGCCCCAGCATTTT
TRBD2	.	TRBV6-2/TRBV6-3	TRBJ2-7	CASSSAYPGLATYEQYF	TGTGCCAGCAGTTCTGCGTATCCGGGACTAGCGACCTACGAGCAGTACTTC
TRBD2	.	TRBV7-2	TRBJ2-1	CASSGTSGGYEQFF	TGTGCCAGCAGCGGGACTAGCGGGGGCTATGAGCAGTTCTTC
TRBD2	.	TRBV7-6	TRBJ2-1	CASSLNLAGSHEQFF	TGTGCCAGCAGCTTAAATCTAGCGGGCTCACATGAGCAGTTCTTC
TRBD1	once	TRBV7-2	TRBJ2-5	CASSLTGGVGGTQYF	TGTGCCAGCAGCTTAACAGGGGGCGTTGGTGGGACCCAGTACTTC
.	.	TRBV11-2	TRBJ2-7	CASSLRGRRGGSYSEQYF	TGTGCCAGCAGCTTACGAGGCCGGCGAGGGGGGTCCTACTCCGAGCAGTACTTC
TRBD1	.	TRBV4-3	TRBJ1-4	CASSQVPRQGSAKLFF	TGCGCCAGCAGCCAAGTACCCCGACAGGGATCCGCAAAACTGTTTTTT
.	.	TRBV5-1	TRBJ2-5	CASNVAGRETQYF	TGCGCCAGCAATGTGGCGGGCCGAGAGACCCAGTACTTC
.	.	TRBV29-1	TRBJ2-5	CSVEGGGETQYF	TGCAGCGTTGAAGGAGGGGGAGAGACCCAGTACTTC
.	.	TRBV5-6	TRBJ1-5	CASSFRGRNQPQHF	TGTGCCAGCAGCTTCAGGGGACGCAATCAGCCCCAGCATTTT
TRBD1	once	TRBV15	TRBJ2-5	CATSRDGTGGAETQYF	TGTGCCACCAGCAGAGACGGGACAGGGGGCGCAGAGACCCAGTACTTC
.	once	TRBV11-2	TRBJ1-3	CASSLSGDTSGNTIYF	TGTGCCAGCAGCTTATCGGGGGACACCTCTGGAAACACCATATATTTT
TRBD1	.	TRBV29-1	TRBJ1-1	CSVRQGARGAFF	TGCAGCGTTAGACAGGGGGCAAGGGGAGCTTTCTTT
TRBD2	few	TRBV19	TRBJ2-1	CASRGTSGRQFVSYNEQFF	TGTGCCAGTAGGGGGACTAGCGGGAGACAGTTCGTATCCTACAATGAGCAGTTCTTC
TRBD1	once	TRBV5-8	TRBJ1-4	CASSFDRASEKLFF	TGTGCCAGCAGTTTTGACAGGGCTTCTGAAAAACTGTTTTTT
TRBD1	.	TRBV9	TRBJ2-7	CASSPGQGAYEQYF	TGTGCCAGCAGCCCCGGACAGGGCGCCTACGAGCAGTACTTC
.	.	TRBV19	TRBJ2-3	CASTPRHLPLSTDTQYF	TGTGCCAGTACTCCGAGACACCTCCCTCTTAGCACAGATACGCAGTATTTT
TRBD1	.	TRBV4-2	TRBJ1-6	CASSHPPHNRGGNSPLHF	TGTGCCAGCAGCCATCCCCCCCATAACAGGGGCGGCAATTCACCCCTCCACTTT
.	.	TRBV6-2/TRBV6-3	TRBJ2-5	CASSYSMGTRTRETQYF	TGTGCCAGCAGTTACTCGATGGGTACTAGAACGCGGGAGACCCAGTACTTC
.	.	TRBV4-3	TRBJ2-5	CASSQDRGYEPYKGAQYF	TGCGCCAGCAGCCAAGATAGGGGCTACGAGCCCTACAAAGGGGCCCAGTACTTC
.	.	TRBV28	TRBJ2-7	CASSLSVPVYEQYF	TGTGCCAGCAGTTTATCTGTCCCAGTCTACGAGCAGTACTTC
TRBD1	.	TRBV19	TRBJ1-5	CASSIGTGGHQPQHF	TGTGCCAGTAGTATAGGGACAGGGGGGCATCAGCCCCAGCATTTT
TRBD1	.	TRBV15	TRBJ2-1	CATSRLTGVRGYNEQFF	TGTGCCACCAGCAGACTTACAGGGGTACGAGGCTACAATGAGCAGTTCTTC
.	.	TRBV4-2	TRBJ1-2	CASSQDQGTNYGYTF	TGTGCCAGCAGCCAAGATCAGGGGACTAACTATGGCTACACCTTC
TRBD1	.	TRBV6-2/TRBV6-3	TRBJ2-7	CASSYRGRLGEQYF	TGTGCCAGCAGTTACAGGGGGCGCCTCGGCGAGCAGTACTTC
TRBD1	.	TRBV4-1	TRBJ2-7	CASSQDPRQGGYEQYF	TGCGCCAGCAGCCAAGACCCGCGACAGGGGGGCTACGAGCAGTACTTC
.	once	TRBV29-1	TRBJ1-2	CSVEEMAAKGYTF	TGCAGCGTTGAAGAGATGGCCGCCAAGGGCTACACCTTC
TRBD2	once	TRBV4-3	TRBJ2-7	CASSWTLAGFGEQYF	TGCGCCAGCAGTTGGACCCTAGCGGGATTTGGTGAGCAGTACTTC
.	.	TRBV7-6	TRBJ1-3	CASSLAHGGFGNTIYF	TGTGCCAGCAGCTTAGCGCATGGGGGGTTTGGAAACACCATATATTTT
TRBD1	.	TRBV7-3	TRBJ1-1	CASSLQGGNTEAFF	TGTGCCAGCAGCTTACAGGGGGGGAACACTGAAGCTTTCTTT
TRBD2	.	TRBV6-4	TRBJ2-1	CASSERGGPYNEQFF	TGTGCCAGCAGTGAGCGGGGGGGCCCCTACAATGAGCAGTTCTTC
TRBD2	.	TRBV4-3	TRBJ2-7	CASSQELTTGGTYEQYF	TGCGCCAGCAGCCAAGAATTGACGACGGGAGGAACCTACGAGCAGTACTTC
.	.	TRBV5-1	TRBJ1-1	CASNRGAPNLNTEAFF	TGCGCCAGCAACCGGGGCGCACCTAACTTGAACACTGAAGCTTTCTTT
.	.	TRBV9	TRBJ2-2	CASGRPNTGELFF	TGTGCCAGCGGTCGGCCAAACACCGGGGAGCTGTTTTTT
.	.	TRBV4-3	TRBJ1-2	CASSQVGGQGLSYTF	TGCGCCAGCAGCCAAGTGGGGGGCCAGGGACTGAGCTACACCTTC
.	.	TRBV7-2	TRBJ2-1	CASSLGSSPYNEQFF	TGTGCCAGCAGCCTCGGGTCGAGCCCCTACAATGAGCAGTTCTTC
TRBD2	once	TRBV15	TRBJ2-1	CATSSWTSGDNEQFF	TGTGCCACCAGCAGTTGGACTAGCGGGGACAATGAGCAGTTCTTC
TRBD1	.	TRBV9	TRBJ2-7	CASSAGDRTYEQYF	TGTGCCAGCAGCGCGGGGGACAGGACCTACGAGCAGTACTTC